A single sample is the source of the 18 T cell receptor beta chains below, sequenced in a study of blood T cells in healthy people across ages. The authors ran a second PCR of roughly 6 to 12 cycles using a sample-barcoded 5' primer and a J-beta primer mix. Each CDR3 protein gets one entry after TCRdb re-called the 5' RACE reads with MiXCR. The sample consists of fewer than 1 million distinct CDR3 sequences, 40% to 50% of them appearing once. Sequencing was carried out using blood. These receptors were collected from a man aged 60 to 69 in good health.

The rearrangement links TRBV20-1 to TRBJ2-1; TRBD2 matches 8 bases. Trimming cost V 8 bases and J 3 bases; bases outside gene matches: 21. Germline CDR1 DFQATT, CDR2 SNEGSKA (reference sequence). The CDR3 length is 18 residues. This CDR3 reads CSSKTGGNLLADYNEQFF. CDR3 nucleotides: TGCAGTTCTAAGACGGGGGGGAATCTGCTAGCGGACTACAATGAGCAGTTCTTC.

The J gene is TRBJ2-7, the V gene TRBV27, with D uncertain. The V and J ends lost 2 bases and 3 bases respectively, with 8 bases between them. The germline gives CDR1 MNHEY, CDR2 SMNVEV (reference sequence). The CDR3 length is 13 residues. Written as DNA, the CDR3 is TGTGCCAGCAGTTTAAGACCACTCTACGAGCAGTACTTC. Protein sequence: CASSLRPLYEQYF.

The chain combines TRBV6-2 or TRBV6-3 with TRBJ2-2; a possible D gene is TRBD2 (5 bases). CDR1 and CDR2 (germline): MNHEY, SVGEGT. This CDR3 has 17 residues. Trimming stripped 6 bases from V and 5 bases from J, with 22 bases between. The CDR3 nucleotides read TGTGCCAGCAGAATACCACTTACGGACTTACAAACCGGGGAGCTGTTTTTT. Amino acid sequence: CASRIPLTDLQTGELFF.

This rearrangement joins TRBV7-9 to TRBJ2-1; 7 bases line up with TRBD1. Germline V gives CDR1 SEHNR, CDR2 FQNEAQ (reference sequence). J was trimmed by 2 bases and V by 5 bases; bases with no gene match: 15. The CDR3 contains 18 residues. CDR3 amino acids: CASSPRKGQARTYNEQFF. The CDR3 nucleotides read TGTGCCAGCAGCCCTAGGAAAGGACAGGCGAGAACCTACAATGAGCAGTTCTTC.

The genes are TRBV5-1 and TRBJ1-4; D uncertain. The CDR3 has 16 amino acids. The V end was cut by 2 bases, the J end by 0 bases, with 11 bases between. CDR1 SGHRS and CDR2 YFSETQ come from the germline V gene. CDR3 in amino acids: CASSLNGPSTNEKLFF. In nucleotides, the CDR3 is TGCGCCAGCAGCTTAAACGGCCCCTCAACTAATGAAAAACTGTTTTTT.

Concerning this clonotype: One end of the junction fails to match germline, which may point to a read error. The CDR3 spells CTSGGRTDSTGTQYF. CDR3 bases: TGTACCAGCGGCGGACGGACTGATAGCACAGGTACGCAGTATTTT. The chain carries TRBV7-2 and TRBJ2-3; either TRBD1 or TRBD2 may fit D (5 bases each). Per the germline V gene, CDR1 is SGHTA and CDR2 is FQGNSA. The CDR3 is made up of 15 amino acids.

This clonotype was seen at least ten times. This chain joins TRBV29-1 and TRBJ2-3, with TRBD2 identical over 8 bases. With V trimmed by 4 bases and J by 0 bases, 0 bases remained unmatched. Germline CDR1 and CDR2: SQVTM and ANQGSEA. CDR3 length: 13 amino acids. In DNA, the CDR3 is TGCAGCGTTGTAGCGGGGAGCACAGATACGCAGTATTTT. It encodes CSVVAGSTDTQYF.

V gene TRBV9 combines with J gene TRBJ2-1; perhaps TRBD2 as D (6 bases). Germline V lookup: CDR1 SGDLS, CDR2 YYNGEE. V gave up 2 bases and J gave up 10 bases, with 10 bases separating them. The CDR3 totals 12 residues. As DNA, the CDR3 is TGTGCCAGCAGCGTTTTTGGGGGGGAGCAGTTCTTC. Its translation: CASSVFGGEQFF.

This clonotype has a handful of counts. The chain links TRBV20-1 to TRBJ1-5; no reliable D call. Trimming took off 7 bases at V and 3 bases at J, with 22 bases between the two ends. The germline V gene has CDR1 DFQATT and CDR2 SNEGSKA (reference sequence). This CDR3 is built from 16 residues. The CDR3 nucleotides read TGCAGTGTTACAACCCCCGACGACGTCTCCAATCAGCCCCAGCATTTT. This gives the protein CSVTTPDDVSNQPQHF.

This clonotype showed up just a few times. The CDR3 region is CASNEGDRGQDTQYF. CDR3 nucleotides: TGTGCCAGCAACGAGGGGGACAGGGGGCAAGATACGCAGTATTTT. The V gene is TRBV7-2, the J gene TRBJ2-3; TRBD1 agrees at 12 bases. V trimming: 7 bases; J trimming: 5 bases; junction bases outside the gene matches: 7. The CDR3 loop spans 15 amino acids. Germline CDR1 reads SGHTA; CDR2 reads FQGNSA. Full variable domain (remainder filled in from reference TRBV7-2 and TRBJ2-3): GAGVSQSPSNKVTEKGKDVELRCDPISGHTALYWYRQSLGQGLEFLIYFQGNSAPDKSGLPSDRFSAERTGGSVSTLTIQRTQQEDSAVYLCASNEGDRGQDTQYFGPGTRLTVL.

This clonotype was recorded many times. CDR3 sequence: CASRGYEQYF. The CDR3 region has the DNA TGTGCCAGCAGGGGATACGAGCAGTACTTC. The chain employs TRBV12-3 or TRBV12-4 and TRBJ2-7; D is unresolved. This CDR3 comprises 10 residues. The germline V and J ends were trimmed by 6 bases and 4 bases, with 4 bases remaining between them.

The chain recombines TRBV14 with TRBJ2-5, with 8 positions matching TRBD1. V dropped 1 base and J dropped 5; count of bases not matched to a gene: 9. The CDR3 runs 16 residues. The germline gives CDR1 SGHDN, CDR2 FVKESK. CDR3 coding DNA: TGTGCCAGCAGCCAAGGGGCCAGGGGGCGCGGTGAGACCCAGTACTTC. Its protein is CASSQGARGRGETQYF.

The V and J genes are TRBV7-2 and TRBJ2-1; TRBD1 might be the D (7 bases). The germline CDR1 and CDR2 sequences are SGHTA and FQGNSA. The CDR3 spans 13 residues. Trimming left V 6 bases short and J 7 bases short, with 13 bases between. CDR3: CASREGAHNEQFF. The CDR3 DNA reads TGTGCCAGCAGGGAGGGGGCGCATAATGAGCAGTTCTTC.

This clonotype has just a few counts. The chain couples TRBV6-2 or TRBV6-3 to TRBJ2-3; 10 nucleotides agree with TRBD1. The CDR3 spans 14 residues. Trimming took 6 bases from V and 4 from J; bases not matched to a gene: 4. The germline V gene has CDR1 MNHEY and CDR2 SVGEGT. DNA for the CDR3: TGTGCCAGCAGCCGGGACAGGGGACCAGATACGCAGTATTTT. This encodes CASSRDRGPDTQYF.

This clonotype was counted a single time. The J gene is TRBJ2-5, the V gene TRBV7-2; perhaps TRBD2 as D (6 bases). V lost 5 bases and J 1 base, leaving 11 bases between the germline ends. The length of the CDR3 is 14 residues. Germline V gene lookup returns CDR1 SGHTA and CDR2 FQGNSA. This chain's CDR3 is CASSPRGTQETQYF. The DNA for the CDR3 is TGTGCCAGCAGCCCCCGGGGGACCCAAGAGACCCAGTACTTC.

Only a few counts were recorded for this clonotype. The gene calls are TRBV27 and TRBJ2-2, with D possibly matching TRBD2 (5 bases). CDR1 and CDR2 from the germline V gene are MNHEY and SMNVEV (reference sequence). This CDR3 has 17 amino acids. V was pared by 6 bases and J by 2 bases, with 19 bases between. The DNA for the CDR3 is TGTGCCAGCAGAGCCAGGCCGGGCGGGTATAACACCGGGGAGCTGTTTTTT. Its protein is CASRARPGGYNTGELFF.

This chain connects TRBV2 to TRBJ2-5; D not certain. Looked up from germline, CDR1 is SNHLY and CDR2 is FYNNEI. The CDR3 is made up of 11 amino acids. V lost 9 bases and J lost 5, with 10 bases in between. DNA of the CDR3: TGTGCCAGACGGACGAGGGAGACCCAGTACTTC. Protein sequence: CARRTRETQYF.

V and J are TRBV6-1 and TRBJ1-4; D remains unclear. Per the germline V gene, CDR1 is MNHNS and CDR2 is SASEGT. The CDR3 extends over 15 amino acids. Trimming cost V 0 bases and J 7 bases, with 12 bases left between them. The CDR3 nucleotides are TGTGCCAGCAGTGAAGCTCGGGCGGTTACTGAAAAACTGTTTTTT. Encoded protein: CASSEARAVTEKLFF.